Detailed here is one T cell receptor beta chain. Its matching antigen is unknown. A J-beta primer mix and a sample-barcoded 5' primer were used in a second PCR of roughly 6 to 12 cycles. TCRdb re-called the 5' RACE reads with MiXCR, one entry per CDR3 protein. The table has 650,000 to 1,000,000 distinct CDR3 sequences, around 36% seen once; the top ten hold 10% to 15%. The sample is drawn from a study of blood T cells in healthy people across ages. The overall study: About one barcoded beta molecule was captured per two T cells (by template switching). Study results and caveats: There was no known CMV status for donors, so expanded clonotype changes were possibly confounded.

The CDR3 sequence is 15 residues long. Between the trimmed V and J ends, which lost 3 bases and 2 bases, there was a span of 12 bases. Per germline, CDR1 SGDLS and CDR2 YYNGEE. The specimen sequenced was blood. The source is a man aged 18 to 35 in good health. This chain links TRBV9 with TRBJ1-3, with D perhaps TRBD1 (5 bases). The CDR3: CASSEGTEAGNTIYF. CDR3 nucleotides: TGTGCCAGCAGCGAGGGGACGGAGGCTGGAAACACCATATATTTT.